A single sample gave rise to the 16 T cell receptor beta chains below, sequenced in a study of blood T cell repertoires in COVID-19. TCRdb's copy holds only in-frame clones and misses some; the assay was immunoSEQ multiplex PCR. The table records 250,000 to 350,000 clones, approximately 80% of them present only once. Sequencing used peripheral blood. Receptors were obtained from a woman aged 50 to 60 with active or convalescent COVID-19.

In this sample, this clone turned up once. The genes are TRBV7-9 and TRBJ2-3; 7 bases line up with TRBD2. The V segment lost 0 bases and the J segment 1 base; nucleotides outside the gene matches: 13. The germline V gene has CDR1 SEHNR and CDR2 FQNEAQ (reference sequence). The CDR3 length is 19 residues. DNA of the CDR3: TGTGCCAGCAGCTTAGCGCGGGCGGGAGAGTGGGTTGGCACAGATACGCAGTATTTT. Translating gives CASSLARAGEWVGTDTQYF.

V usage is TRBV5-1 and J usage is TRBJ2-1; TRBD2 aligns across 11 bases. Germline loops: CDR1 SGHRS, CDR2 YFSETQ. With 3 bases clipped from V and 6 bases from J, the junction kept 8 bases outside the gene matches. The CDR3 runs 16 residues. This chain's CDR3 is CASSSPSGRTINEQFF. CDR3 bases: TGCGCCAGCAGCTCCCCTAGCGGGAGGACGATCAATGAGCAGTTCTTC.

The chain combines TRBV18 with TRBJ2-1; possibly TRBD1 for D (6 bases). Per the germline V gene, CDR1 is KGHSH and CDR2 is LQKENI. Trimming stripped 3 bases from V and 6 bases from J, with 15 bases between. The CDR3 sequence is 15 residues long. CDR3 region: CASSPVQGLANEQFF. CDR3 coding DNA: TGTGCCAGCTCACCTGTACAGGGCCTCGCCAATGAGCAGTTCTTC.

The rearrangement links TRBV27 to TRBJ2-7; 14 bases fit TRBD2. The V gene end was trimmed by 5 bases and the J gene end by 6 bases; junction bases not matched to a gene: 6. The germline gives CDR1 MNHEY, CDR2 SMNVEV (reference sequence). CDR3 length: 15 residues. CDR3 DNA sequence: TGTGCCAGCAGTAGGGGGACTAGCGGGAGTGGCGAGCAGTACTTC. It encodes CASSRGTSGSGEQYF.

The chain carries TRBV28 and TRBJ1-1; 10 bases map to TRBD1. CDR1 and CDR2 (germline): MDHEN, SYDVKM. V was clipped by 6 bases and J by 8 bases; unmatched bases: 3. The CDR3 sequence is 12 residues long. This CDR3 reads CASRRQGAEAFF. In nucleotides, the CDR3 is TGTGCCAGCAGACGACAGGGGGCGGAAGCTTTCTTT.

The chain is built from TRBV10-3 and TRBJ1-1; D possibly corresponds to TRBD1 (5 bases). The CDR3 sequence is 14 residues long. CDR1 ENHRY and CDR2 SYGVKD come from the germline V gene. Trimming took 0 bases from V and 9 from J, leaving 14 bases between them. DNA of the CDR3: TGTGCCATCAGTGAGTCGGGAGGGACGGGAAAAGCTTTCTTT. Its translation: CAISESGGTGKAFF.

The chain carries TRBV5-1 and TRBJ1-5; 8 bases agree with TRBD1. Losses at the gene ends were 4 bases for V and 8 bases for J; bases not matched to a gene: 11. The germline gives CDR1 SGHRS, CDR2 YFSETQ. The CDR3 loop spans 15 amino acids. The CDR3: CASSPSAGGKEPQHF. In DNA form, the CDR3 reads TGCGCCAGCAGCCCCTCGGCAGGGGGCAAGGAGCCCCAGCATTTT. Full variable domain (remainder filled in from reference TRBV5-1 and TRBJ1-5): KAGVTQTPRYLIKTRGQQVTLSCSPISGHRSVSWYQQTPGQGLQFLFEYFSETQRNKGNFPGRFSGRQFSNSRSEMNVSTLELGDSALYLCASSPSAGGKEPQHFGDGTRLSIL.

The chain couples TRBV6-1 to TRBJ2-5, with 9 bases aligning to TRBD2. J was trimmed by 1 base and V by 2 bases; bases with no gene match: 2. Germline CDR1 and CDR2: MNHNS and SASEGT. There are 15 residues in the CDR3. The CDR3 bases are TGTGCCAGCAGTGAACCTAGCGGGGTCCAAGAGACCCAGTACTTC. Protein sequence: CASSEPSGVQETQYF.

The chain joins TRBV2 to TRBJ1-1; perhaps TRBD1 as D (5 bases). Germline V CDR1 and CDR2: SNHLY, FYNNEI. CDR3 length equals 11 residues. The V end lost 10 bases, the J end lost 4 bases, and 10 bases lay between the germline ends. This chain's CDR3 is CATTGFTEAFF. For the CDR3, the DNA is TGTGCCACCACAGGTTTCACTGAAGCTTTCTTT.

The CDR3 nucleotides are TGTGCCAGCACGACAGGGGGTGGTCAGCCCCAGCATTTT. Translating gives CASTTGGGQPQHF. This chain links TRBV27 with TRBJ1-5, with 9 bases matching TRBD1. The CDR3 spans 13 residues. After removal of 7 bases from V and 6 bases from J, the junction contained 4 bases not matched to a gene. Germline V lookup: CDR1 MNHEY, CDR2 SMNVEV (reference sequence).

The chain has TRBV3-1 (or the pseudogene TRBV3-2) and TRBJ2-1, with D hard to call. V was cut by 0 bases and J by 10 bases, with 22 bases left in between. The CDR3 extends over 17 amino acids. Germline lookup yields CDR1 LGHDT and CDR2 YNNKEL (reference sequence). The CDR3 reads CASSQDRILIGSEEQFF. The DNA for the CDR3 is TGTGCCAGCAGCCAAGATAGGATTTTAATAGGTTCGGAGGAGCAGTTCTTC.

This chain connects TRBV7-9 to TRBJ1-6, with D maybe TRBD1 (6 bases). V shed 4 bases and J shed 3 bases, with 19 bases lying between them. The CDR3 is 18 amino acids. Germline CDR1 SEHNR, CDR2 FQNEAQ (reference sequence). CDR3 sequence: CASSSTRTALSYNSPLHF. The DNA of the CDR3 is TGTGCCAGCAGCTCGACTCGGACAGCTCTGAGCTATAATTCACCCCTCCACTTT.

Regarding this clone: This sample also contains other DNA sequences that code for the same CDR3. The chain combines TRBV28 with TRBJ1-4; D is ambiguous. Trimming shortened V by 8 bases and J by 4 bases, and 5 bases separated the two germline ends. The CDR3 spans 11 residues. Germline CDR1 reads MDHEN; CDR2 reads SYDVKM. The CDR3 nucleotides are TGTGCCAGCGGAGGTAATGAAAAACTGTTTTTT. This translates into CASGGNEKLFF.

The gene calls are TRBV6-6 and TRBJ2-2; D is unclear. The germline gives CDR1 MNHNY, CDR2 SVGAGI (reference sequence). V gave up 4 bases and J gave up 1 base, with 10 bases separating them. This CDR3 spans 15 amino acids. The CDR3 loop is CASSFKAGNTGELFF. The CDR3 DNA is TGTGCCAGCAGTTTTAAGGCAGGGAACACCGGGGAGCTGTTTTTT.

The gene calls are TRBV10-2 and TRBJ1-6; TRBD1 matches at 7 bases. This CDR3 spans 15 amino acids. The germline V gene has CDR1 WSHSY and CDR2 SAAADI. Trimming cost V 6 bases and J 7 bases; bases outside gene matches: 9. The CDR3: CASRDRDSKNSPLHF. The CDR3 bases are TGCGCCAGCAGGGACCGGGACAGCAAAAATTCACCCCTCCACTTT.

CDR3 DNA: TGTGCCAGCAGCATTACGACAGGGGGGTTGGGTTCACCCCTCCACTTT. Translating it yields CASSITTGGLGSPLHF. The chain combines TRBV7-2 with TRBJ1-6; 9 positions agree with TRBD1. CDR3 length: 16 residues. Germline CDR1 is SGHTA and CDR2 is FQGNSA. After removal of 5 bases from V and 9 bases from J, the junction contained 11 bases not matched to a gene.